One T cell receptor beta chain is described in this entry. The entry originates in a study of shared clonotypes between healthy human individuals. It was at deep level that the assay was run. In the sorted-subset replicate PCRs, approximately 200 ng DNA, 25,000 to 30,000 T cell genomes, was used. This table comes from immunoSEQ multiplex PCR, and its TCRdb copy is limited to in-frame clones, with some not included. There are roughly 2.1 million clones in the sample; more than 85% occur only once, and 1.5% to 2% lies in the top ten. The CDR3 totals 19 residues. Germline lookup yields CDR1 SNHLY and CDR2 FYNNEI. V was pared by 10 bases and J by 3 bases, with 28 bases between. CD45RO-negative, CCR7-selected cells formed the naive CD8 fraction, which excluded terminally differentiated effector memory CD45RA+ cells. Donors, without exception, were Caucasian adults residing in Nashville, Tennessee.

Input material: naive CD8+ T cells from PBMCs. This TCR derives from a man younger than 30 in good health. Some clones in this sample may be carry-over from other donors' samples. This chain links TRBV2 with TRBJ2-6, with D perhaps TRBD2 (6 bases). CDR3 DNA sequence: TGTGCCAAACTCAGACGGGGACTCCCCCTTGAGGGTGGGGCCAACGTCCTGACTTTC. This gives the protein CAKLRRGLPLEGGANVLTF. Based on the CDR3 plus reference TRBV2 and TRBJ2-6, the full variable domain is EPEVTQTPSHQVTQMGQEVILRCVPISNHLYFYWYRQILGQKVEFLVSFYNNEISEKSEIFDDQFSVERPDGSNFTLKIRSTKLEDSAMYFCAKLRRGLPLEGGANVLTFGAGSRLTVL.